This TCR beta chain stems from a study of identical twins. Whole-study results and caveats: Cord blood beta clonotypes that were abundant carried fewer insertions, and memory repertoires showed no such trend.

TCRdb fed the 5' RACE reads into MiXCR, producing one record per CDR3 protein. This table holds over 550,000 distinct CDR3 sequences, less than 9% found once. In regard to this clonotype: Antigen unknown.

The sample was also reused in another study, on yellow fever vaccine responses in identical twins. From that report: Reports say the vaccine T cell response in twins looked partly convergent and partly personalized.

This sequence originates from a young woman in good health. Sequenced material: PBMCs.

The CDR3 nucleotides read TGTGCCAGCAGACAAGGCCCGGGACAGGGAATCTCCGAGCAGTACTTC. Its translation is CASRQGPGQGISEQYF. The chain has TRBV6-1 and TRBJ2-7; 9 bases map to TRBD1. CDR1 and CDR2 from the germline V gene are MNHNS and SASEGT. V lost 6 bases, J lost 6 bases, and 15 bases stayed unmatched. This CDR3 contains 16 residues.